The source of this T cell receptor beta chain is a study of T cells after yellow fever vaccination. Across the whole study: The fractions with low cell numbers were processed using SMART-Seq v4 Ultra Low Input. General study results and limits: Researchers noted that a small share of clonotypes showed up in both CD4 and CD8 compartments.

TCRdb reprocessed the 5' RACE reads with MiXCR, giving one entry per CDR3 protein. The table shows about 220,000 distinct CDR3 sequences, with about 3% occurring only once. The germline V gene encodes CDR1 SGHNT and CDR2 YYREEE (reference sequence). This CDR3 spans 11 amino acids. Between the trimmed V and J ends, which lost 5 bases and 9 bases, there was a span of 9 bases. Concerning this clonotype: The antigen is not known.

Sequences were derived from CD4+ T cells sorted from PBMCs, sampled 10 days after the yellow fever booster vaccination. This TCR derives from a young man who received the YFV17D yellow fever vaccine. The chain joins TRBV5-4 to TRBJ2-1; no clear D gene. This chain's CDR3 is CASSVRSEQFF. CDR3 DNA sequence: TGTGCCAGCAGTGTACGCTCTGAGCAGTTCTTC.